This T cell receptor (beta chain) was observed in a study of graft-versus-host responses after intestinal transplantation. Study as a whole: The study gave all recipients anti-thymocyte globulin induction, then tacrolimus and steroids for 2 to 3 years.

The CDR3 consists of 17 residues. V lost 4 bases to trimming and J lost 2 bases; unmatched junction nucleotides: 7. In germline, CDR1 is SGDLS, CDR2 YYNGEE. As for this clone: The target antigen is unknown.

The study, taken as a whole, reports: Detection of GvH clones occurred in recipient marrow, and some had their first appearance in ileum or blood. The presence of high graft-versus-host to host-versus-graft clonal ratios in allografts characterized patients with graft-donor T cell macrochimerism.

Produced via immunoSEQ multiplex PCR; TCRdb's table is partial and in-frame only. Among tens of thousands of clones, roughly 89% were seen once, and the ten largest hold over 0.08%. The rearrangement uses TRBV9 and TRBJ2-5, with 14 nucleotides matching TRBD2. The sequencing here drew on unstimulated CD4+ T cells sorted from spleen or lymph node cells, taken before intestinal transplant. The TCR sequence derives from a human donor who received an intestinal transplant. The CDR3 DNA is TGTGCCAGCAGCTCAGGACTAGCGGGGGGCCGGCAAGAGACCCAGTACTTC. Translated: CASSSGLAGGRQETQYF.